These T cell receptor beta chains were read from a single sample in a study of cytomegalovirus exposure and HLA in healthy donors. Sequencing used immunoSEQ multiplex PCR; TCRdb keeps in-frame clones, though not all of them. The sample holds 50,000 or so clones; approximately 80% are singletons and the top ten take around 2.6%. Specimen: PBMCs. Every receptor here comes from a female donor in good health and CMV-seronegative. CDR3s include the opening cysteine and the closing phenylalanine or tryptophan. A D gene is named only where the DNA matches it firmly. Size is stated for part of the rows, as once, few or many counts, or as a class when the clone is expanded.

V	size	J	D	DNA	CDR3
TRBV9	-	TRBJ2-7	TRBD2	TGTGCCAGCAGCGTTGTTAGCGGGGGGCTATACGAGCAGTACTTC	CASSVVSGGLYEQYF
TRBV25-1	-	TRBJ2-7	TRBD1	TGTGCCAGCAGTGGGCATGGGACAGGTCGCTACGAGCAGTACTTC	CASSGHGTGRYEQYF
TRBV5-1	-	TRBJ2-5	-	TGCGCCAGCAGCTCAACCCAGGGTGGGGAGACCCAGTACTTC	CASSSTQGGETQYF
TRBV28	-	TRBJ2-1	TRBD2	TGTGCCAGCTGGAGGCCGGGGACTAGCGGGAGGGCCAGCCATGAGCAGTTCTTC	CASWRPGTSGRASHEQFF
TRBV28	-	TRBJ2-1	TRBD2	TGTGCCAGCAGTTTAATCTTAGTCGCGGGAGGGCCGAGAGAGCAGTTCTTC	CASSLILVAGGPREQFF
TRBV7-2	-	TRBJ1-2	-	TGTGCCAGCAGCGAAGCTGCCGACCATACAGTCTATGGCTACACCTTC	CASSEAADHTVYGYTF
TRBV25-1	few	TRBJ2-2	TRBD2	TGTGCCAGCGCGACTAGCGGGGGGGCGGACGGGGAGCTGTTTTTT	CASATSGGADGELFF
TRBV7-9	-	TRBJ2-7	-	TGTGCCAGCAGCTCAGGACAGACCTACGAGCAGTACTTC	CASSSGQTYEQYF
TRBV6-1	-	TRBJ2-5	TRBD2	TGTGCCAGCAGCGAACCACCCGGGACTAGCGGGAGGGCCTGGGAGACCCAGTACTTC	CASSEPPGTSGRAWETQYF
TRBV27	-	TRBJ2-7	TRBD1	TGTGCCAGCAAACTTACCCTCCGGGACAGGGACTCCTACGAGCAGTACTTC	CASKLTLRDRDSYEQYF
TRBV29-1	-	TRBJ2-5	TRBD1	TGCAGCGTTGATTTCGGGACAGGGCAGACCCAGTACTTC	CSVDFGTGQTQYF
TRBV7-6	-	TRBJ2-1	-	TGTGCCAGCAGCTTTGGCGGCTCCTACAATGAGCAGTTCTTC	CASSFGGSYNEQFF
TRBV28	-	TRBJ2-7	TRBD1	TGTGCCAGCAACCTTCAGGGGGCGTACGAGCAGTACTTC	CASNLQGAYEQYF
TRBV13	-	TRBJ2-5	TRBD1	TGTGCCAGCAGCCCCGGACAGGGCCCAGGGACCCAGTACTTC	CASSPGQGPGTQYF
TRBV18	-	TRBJ2-3	TRBD2	TGTGCCAGCTCACCATACTTAGCGGGGGAAGATACGCAGTATTTT	CASSPYLAGEDTQYF
TRBV9	few	TRBJ2-7	TRBD2	TGTGCCAGCAGCCCCGGACTAGCGGGGGACTCCTACGAGCAGTACTTC	CASSPGLAGDSYEQYF
TRBV7-2	-	TRBJ2-5	-	TGTGCCAGCAGCTTGGGTCCGTCTGGGGAGCAGTACTTC	CASSLGPSGEQYF
TRBV7-8	-	TRBJ1-2	TRBD1	TGTGCCAGCAGCCCGGACAGGAACTCCTATGGCTACACCTTC	CASSPDRNSYGYTF
TRBV6-1	-	TRBJ2-3	TRBD1	TGTGCCAGCAAACAACAGGGGATGAGGGCAGATACGCAGTATTTT	CASKQQGMRADTQYF
TRBV7-9	-	TRBJ2-7	-	TGTGCCAGCAGCTTATCCGGGAACGAATACGAGCAGTACTTC	CASSLSGNEYEQYF
TRBV5-4	-	TRBJ2-2	TRBD1	TGTGCCAGCAGCGTGGGACAGGGGAGAACCACCGGGGAGCTGTTTTTT	CASSVGQGRTTGELFF
TRBV7-9	-	TRBJ2-2	TRBD1	TGTGCCAGCAGCTTAGCCCTGGGACAGGGGAGCACCGGGGAGCTGTTTTTT	CASSLALGQGSTGELFF
TRBV5-1	-	TRBJ1-3	TRBD1	TGCGCCAGCAGCTGGGGGACAGGGGGTTTCTCTGGAAACACCATATATTTT	CASSWGTGGFSGNTIYF
TRBV10-3	-	TRBJ1-1	-	TGTGCCATCAGTGCATTAGGGGTGGGAAACACTGAAGCTTTCTTT	CAISALGVGNTEAFF
TRBV7-2	few	TRBJ1-2	-	TGTGCCAGCAGCTTTAATCCCGAGGCGCTCGGCTACACCTTC	CASSFNPEALGYTF